This T cell receptor (beta chain) was documented in a study of beta chain features in type 1 diabetes. Overall study context: Across all samples, roughly 99 million sorted cells were examined.

Every participating donor gave one draw, a heparinised blood sample averaging about 100 mL. Germline CDR1 reads SGHRS; CDR2 reads YFSETQ. The ends were cut back, 1 base at V and 2 bases at J, with 10 bases in the middle. The CDR3 is 14 residues long. Expressed TCRB transcripts were sequenced because the entire RNA isolate underwent reverse transcription. Data came from immunoSEQ multiplex PCR; TCRdb stores just in-frame clones and leaves some out. This sample yields 250,000 to 400,000 clones, of which 12% to 15% are seen a single time; 6.7% belongs to the top ten. This clone was detected a few times. This chain uses TRBV5-1 with TRBJ2-7; D is undetermined. The sequencing sample was made of central memory CD4+ T cells from blood. This clonotype was sampled from a man between 25 and 39 years old in good health. CDR3 amino acids: CASSLRRGAYEQYF. The DNA of the CDR3 is TGCGCCAGCAGCTTGCGGCGTGGGGCCTACGAGCAGTACTTC.